A selection of T cell receptor beta chains follows, all from one sample in a study of Graves' ophthalmopathy and Graves' hyperthyroidism. TCRdb redid the calling of the multiplex PCR reads with MiXCR, one entry per CDR3 protein. This sample has over 500,000 distinct CDR3 sequences, with 20% to 25% found just once. The sequencing sample was made of peripheral blood. All receptors derive from a woman under 30 with stable Graves' hyperthyroidism. Some clones in this sample may be carry-over from other donors' samples. The CDR3 runs from the conserved cysteine through the conserved F or W. D genes are given only for firm matches. Size tells how often a clone was seen (once, few, many) or the class of an expanded clone, and some rows leave it out.

d_call	cdr3_length	v_call	clone_size	j_call	cdr3_aa	cdr3_nt
TRBD1	16	TRBV11-2	once	TRBJ1-1	CASSLGPTGANTEAFF	TGTGCCAGCAGCTTAGGACCGACAGGGGCCAACACTGAAGCTTTCTTT
NA	14	TRBV12-3/TRBV12-4	many	TRBJ1-1	CASSLRGVDSEAFF	TGTGCCAGCAGTTTGCGGGGGGTCGACTCTGAAGCTTTCTTT
NA	12	TRBV12-3/TRBV12-4	NA	TRBJ1-5	CASSFSDQPQHF	TGTGCCAGCAGTTTCTCTGATCAGCCCCAGCATTTT
NA	13	TRBV20-1	many	TRBJ2-7	CSARESPEGEQYF	TGCAGTGCTAGAGAGTCTCCCGAAGGCGAGCAGTACTTC
TRBD1	13	TRBV20-1	many	TRBJ1-2	CSARQGGDYGYTF	TGCAGTGCTAGACAGGGGGGGGACTATGGCTACACCTTC
NA	17	TRBV4-1	many	TRBJ2-7	CASSQTRTDLGSYEQYF	TGCGCCAGCAGCCAGACGCGGACCGACCTAGGGTCCTACGAGCAGTACTTC
NA	16	TRBV19	NA	TRBJ1-5	CASSTQGSRSNQPQHF	TGTGCCAGTAGCACTCAAGGGTCCCGTAGCAATCAGCCCCAGCATTTT
NA	15	TRBV7-2	many	TRBJ1-1	CASSMYSTMNTEAFF	TGTGCCAGCAGCATGTACAGTACCATGAACACTGAAGCTTTCTTT
NA	11	TRBV28	many	TRBJ1-1	CASSLVQEAFF	TGTGCCAGCAGTTTAGTGCAGGAAGCTTTCTTT
TRBD2	14	TRBV7-2	many	TRBJ2-7	CASSLTSGPEEQYF	TGTGCCAGCAGCCTCACTAGCGGGCCTGAGGAGCAGTACTTC
TRBD1	12	TRBV7-9	NA	TRBJ2-2	CASTVDRRELFF	TGTGCCAGCACCGTGGACAGGCGGGAGCTGTTTTTT
NA	12	TRBV20-1	many	TRBJ1-1	CSAARRGPEAFF	TGCAGTGCTGCCCGGCGGGGTCCCGAAGCTTTCTTT
TRBD2	14	TRBV20-1	many	TRBJ2-5	CSARGDSGRETQYF	TGCAGTGCTAGGGGCGATAGCGGGAGAGAGACCCAGTACTTC
NA	18	TRBV11-1	many	TRBJ2-7	CASSLYWGAGTFSYEQYF	TGTGCCAGCAGCTTATATTGGGGGGCCGGAACGTTCTCCTACGAGCAGTACTTC
TRBD1	14	TRBV12-3/TRBV12-4	many	TRBJ1-2	CASSPPGQSYGYTF	TGTGCCAGCAGTCCCCCGGGACAGAGTTATGGCTACACCTTC
NA	11	TRBV15	NA	TRBJ2-5	CATSRGGAQYF	TGTGCCACCAGCAGAGGGGGCGCCCAGTACTTC
TRBD1	15	TRBV6-1	NA	TRBJ2-2	CASTNRGPDTGELFF	TGTGCCAGCACCAACAGGGGGCCGGACACCGGGGAGCTGTTTTTT
TRBD1	15	TRBV6-1	NA	TRBJ1-1	CASSPSDRGGYRAFF	TGTGCCAGCAGTCCGTCAGACAGGGGGGGCTATCGGGCTTTCTTT
TRBD1	16	TRBV5-1	few	TRBJ2-7	CASSLGLGQGIYEQYF	TGCGCCAGCAGCTTGGGGCTGGGACAGGGAATCTACGAGCAGTACTTC
TRBD1	15	TRBV12-3/TRBV12-4	many	TRBJ1-5	CASSSSGGSNQPQHF	TGTGCCAGCAGTTCGTCAGGGGGTAGCAATCAGCCCCAGCATTTT
NA	14	TRBV5-1	NA	TRBJ2-7	CASSAGRRSYEQYF	TGCGCCAGCAGCGCGGGAAGACGCTCCTACGAGCAGTACTTC
NA	13	TRBV19	many	TRBJ2-5	CASSIDPTETQYF	TGTGCCAGTAGTATAGATCCCACAGAGACCCAGTACTTC
TRBD2	16	TRBV10-1	many	TRBJ2-7	CASSEGLAGGLDEQYF	TGCGCCAGCAGTGAGGGACTAGCGGGAGGGCTCGACGAGCAGTACTTC
NA	17	TRBV12-3/TRBV12-4	many	TRBJ2-5	CASSFGGWGGIGETQYF	TGTGCCAGCAGTTTTGGGGGATGGGGGGGCATCGGCGAGACCCAGTACTTC
TRBD2	15	TRBV7-6	few	TRBJ2-7	CASSLDGGGAGEQYF	TGTGCCAGCAGCTTAGACGGCGGGGGGGCGGGGGAGCAGTACTTC
NA	16	TRBV19	NA	TRBJ1-1	CASYRASDRMNTEAFF	TGTGCCAGCTACAGGGCCTCGGACAGAATGAACACTGAAGCTTTCTTT
TRBD1	16	TRBV12-3/TRBV12-4	many	TRBJ1-3	CASSQHNSGTENTIYF	TGTGCCAGCAGCCAGCATAACTCCGGGACAGAAAACACCATATATTTT
NA	13	TRBV20-1	many	TRBJ1-1	CSASEGWNTEAFF	TGCAGTGCTAGCGAGGGGTGGAACACTGAAGCTTTCTTT
NA	13	TRBV28	many	TRBJ1-2	CASSRLGGNGYTF	TGTGCCAGCAGTCGTCTGGGAGGTAATGGCTACACCTTC
NA	13	TRBV5-6	many	TRBJ2-7	CASSLAARDEQYF	TGTGCCAGCAGCTTGGCCGCCCGGGATGAGCAGTACTTC
NA	14	TRBV4-1	few	TRBJ2-7	CASSQDPGSNEHYF	TGCGCCAGCAGCCAAGATCCAGGGTCTAACGAGCACTACTTC
NA	15	TRBV13	many	TRBJ1-1	CASTLRGTKKTEAFF	TGTGCCAGCACCTTGCGGGGGACGAAGAAAACTGAAGCTTTCTTT
NA	14	TRBV6-1	many	TRBJ2-7	CASSERTTRYEQYF	TGTGCCAGCAGTGAACGGACTACCAGATACGAGCAGTACTTC
TRBD1	17	TRBV5-1	many	TRBJ2-7	CASSSYSYRDRGNEQYF	TGCGCCAGCAGCTCATATTCTTACCGGGACAGGGGCAACGAGCAGTACTTC
NA	13	TRBV7-2	many	TRBJ2-7	CASSPPARSEQYF	TGTGCCAGCAGCCCCCCCGCTCGCTCCGAGCAGTACTTC
TRBD2	17	TRBV11-2	many	TRBJ2-5	CASSLRSSGTQQETQYF	TGTGCCAGCAGCTTGAGGTCTAGCGGGACTCAGCAAGAGACCCAGTACTTC
NA	15	TRBV19	many	TRBJ2-5	CASSKWQGGQETQYF	TGTGCCAGTAGTAAGTGGCAGGGGGGACAAGAGACCCAGTACTTC
NA	12	TRBV30	many	TRBJ2-5	CAWGEAAETQYF	TGTGCCTGGGGGGAAGCGGCGGAGACCCAGTACTTC
NA	13	TRBV10-1	many	TRBJ1-2	CASSESGSRGYTF	TGCGCCAGCAGTGAGTCGGGCAGTAGAGGCTACACCTTC
TRBD1	13	TRBV29-1	many	TRBJ2-7	CSVEDGTGNEQYF	TGCAGCGTTGAAGACGGGACAGGGAACGAGCAGTACTTC
NA	18	TRBV28	many	TRBJ2-5	CASSLVGALEHRQETQYF	TGTGCCAGCAGTTTAGTGGGGGCCCTCGAGCATAGACAAGAGACCCAGTACTTC
NA	15	TRBV11-1	many	TRBJ1-2	CASSLAVVLNYGYTF	TGTGCCAGCAGCTTAGCGGTGGTTCTGAACTATGGCTACACCTTC
NA	13	TRBV7-3	many	TRBJ1-1	CASSKTENTEAFF	TGTGCCAGCAGCAAAACAGAGAACACTGAAGCTTTCTTT
TRBD1	16	TRBV6-1	NA	TRBJ1-2	CASSEATGTHLYGYTF	TGTGCCAGCAGTGAAGCGACAGGGACACATCTCTATGGCTACACCTTC
NA	15	TRBV27	few	TRBJ2-7	CASSLSGATVGEQYF	TGTGCCAGCAGTTTATCCGGGGCCACAGTGGGCGAGCAGTACTTC
TRBD2	18	TRBV3-1	few	TRBJ2-7	CASSQWGLAGGRTYEQYF	TGTGCCAGCAGCCAGTGGGGACTAGCGGGAGGTAGGACCTACGAGCAGTACTTC
NA	13	TRBV27	many	TRBJ2-7	CASRPGLSYEQYF	TGTGCCAGCAGGCCGGGACTTTCCTACGAGCAGTACTTC
TRBD1	13	TRBV11-1	NA	TRBJ1-1	CASSLALGQEAFF	TGTGCCAGCAGCTTAGCCCTGGGACAGGAAGCTTTCTTT
NA	12	TRBV5-1	many	TRBJ2-7	CASSLEFGEQYF	TGCGCCAGCAGCTTGGAGTTCGGGGAGCAGTACTTC
NA	15	TRBV5-1	NA	TRBJ2-3	CASSLERGGTDTQYF	TGCGCCAGCAGCTTGGAACGGGGAGGCACAGATACGCAGTATTTT
NA	14	TRBV6-5	many	TRBJ1-5	CASSPSGGWQPQHF	TGTGCCAGCAGTCCCTCGGGGGGCTGGCAGCCCCAGCATTTT